These 25 T cell receptor beta chains share one sample of origin, sequenced in a study of shared clonotypes between healthy human individuals. Clones were sequenced by immunoSEQ multiplex PCR, and TCRdb holds only the in-frame ones, with some missing. The sample carries fewer than 1.8 million clones, roughly 98.5% recorded once. The specimen sequenced was naive CD4+ T cells sorted from blood. Subset in this sample: CD45RA+ positively selected. These receptor sequences come from a young man in good health.

The chain carries TRBV5-4 and TRBJ1-1; D gene ambiguous. Germline CDR1 reads SGHNT; CDR2 reads YYREEE (reference sequence). This CDR3 region has 13 residues. Deletions cut 10 bases from V and 11 bases from J, with 24 bases between. CDR3 coding DNA: TGTGCCTATCCATCGAAGGACGGACGATGGGCTTTCTTT. It encodes CAYPSKDGRWAFF.

V is TRBV29-1 and J is TRBJ2-7; TRBD2 matches at 16 bases. J gave up 5 bases and V 3 bases, and 7 bases lay outside the gene matches. Germline-derived CDR1 and CDR2 are SQVTM and ANQGSEA. CDR3 size: 16 residues. As DNA, the CDR3 is TGCAGCGTTGATCGGGAGGGACTAGCGGGAGGGGACGAGCAGTACTTC. This encodes CSVDREGLAGGDEQYF.

The CDR3 coding sequence is TGTGCCAGCAGCCCCGGGGTAGAGGATGGCTACACCTTC. Translating it yields CASSPGVEDGYTF. This chain uses TRBV2 with TRBJ1-2; D gene ambiguous. The germline V gene has CDR1 SNHLY and CDR2 FYNNEI. V dropped 6 bases and J dropped 6 bases, with 14 bases sitting between them. CDR3 length: 13 residues.

On this clone itself: The sample carries other DNA sequences with the same CDR3. J is TRBJ2-5 and V is TRBV18; no clear D gene. CDR1 and CDR2 (germline): KGHSH, LQKENI. Trimming took off 0 bases at V and 5 bases at J, with 7 bases between the two ends. The CDR3 length is 13 residues. CDR3 region: CASSPPSFETQYF. The CDR3 nucleotides are TGTGCCAGCTCACCACCGTCTTTCGAGACCCAGTACTTC. Full variable domain (outside the CDR3, taken from reference TRBV18 and TRBJ2-5): NAGVMQNPRHLVRRRGQEARLRCSPMKGHSHVYWYRQLPEEGLKFMVYLQKENIIDESGMPKERFSAEFPKEGPSILRIQQVVRGDSAAYFCASSPPSFETQYFGPGTRLLVL.

The chain couples TRBV4-3 to TRBJ2-1; D may be TRBD1 or TRBD2 (6 bases each). Germline CDR1 is LGHNA and CDR2 is YSLEER. Between the trimmed V and J ends, which lost 3 bases and 2 bases, there was a span of 14 bases. This CDR3 has 16 residues. CDR3 nucleotides: TGCGCCAGCAGCCAGGGGGGCCATCAAGCCTACAATGAGCAGTTCTTC. Translated, it gives CASSQGGHQAYNEQFF.

This chain links TRBV18 with TRBJ2-7; D is possibly TRBD2 (5 bases). The CDR3 covers 16 residues. Trimming stripped 6 bases from V and 4 bases from J, with 22 bases between. Germline V gene data show CDR1 as KGHSH and CDR2 as LQKENI. The CDR3 nucleotides read TGTGCCAGCTCCCCAGAGGCGCTAGCCTCCGTTTACGAGCAGTACTTC. It is translated as CASSPEALASVYEQYF.

The V and J genes are TRBV10-3 and TRBJ1-5; unclear D gene. The CDR3 totals 15 residues. Trimming stripped 3 bases from V and 3 bases from J, with 12 bases between. CDR1 is ENHRY, CDR2 SYGVKD, per germline. DNA for the CDR3: TGTGCCATCAGTGAAATCCAGGCCCCCAATCAGCCCCAGCATTTT. Protein: CAISEIQAPNQPQHF.

The chain employs TRBV11-2 and TRBJ2-2; unclear D gene. The V and J ends lost 5 bases and 3 bases respectively, with 13 bases between them. This CDR3 has 15 amino acids. CDR1 and CDR2 from the germline V gene are SGHAT and FQNNGV. The CDR3 DNA reads as TGTGCCAGCAGCCTTATGACTCCTTACACCGGGGAGCTGTTTTTT. As protein: CASSLMTPYTGELFF.

The sample holds one count of this clone. One end of the junction fails to match germline, which may point to a read error. The rearrangement uses TRBV14 and TRBJ1-2; D gene uncertain. The CDR3 has 14 residues. Germline CDR1 and CDR2: SGHDN and FVKESK. The chain's CDR3 is CANSQATENYGYTF. The CDR3 DNA is TGTGCCAACAGCCAAGCAACAGAGAACTATGGCTACACCTTC.

The CDR3 region has the DNA TGTGCCAGCACCCTCCGGGGGACACCCGCCAAAAACATTCAGTACTTC. Translated, it gives CASTLRGTPAKNIQYF. The J gene is TRBJ2-4, the V gene TRBV2, with D perhaps TRBD1 or TRBD2 (6 bases each). Germline V CDR1 and CDR2: SNHLY, FYNNEI. The CDR3 loop spans 16 amino acids. Trimming cost V 7 bases and J 1 base, with 17 bases left between them.

The chain couples TRBV6-6 to TRBJ2-2; D unclear. V lost 4 bases, J lost 6 bases, and 12 bases lay in between. Germline loops: CDR1 MNHNY, CDR2 SVGAGI (reference sequence). The CDR3 length is 14 residues. This chain's CDR3 is CASSSLGSPGELFF. The CDR3, as DNA: TGTGCCAGCAGTTCCTTAGGCTCCCCCGGGGAGCTGTTTTTT.

V gene TRBV6-1 combines with J gene TRBJ2-5; 7 nucleotides match TRBD1. After removal of 5 bases from V and 4 bases from J, the junction contained 4 bases not matched to a gene. The CDR3 sequence is 13 residues long. Germline assignment: CDR1 MNHNS and CDR2 SASEGT. As DNA, the CDR3 is TGTGCCAGCAGTAAGGACAGGTTAGAGACCCAGTACTTC. It specifies CASSKDRLETQYF.

Of note for this clone: This CDR3 is also generated by other DNA sequences in the sample. This chain joins TRBV9 and TRBJ2-2; a possible D gene is TRBD2 (5 bases). The germline V and J ends were trimmed by 0 bases and 1 base, with 7 bases remaining between them. This CDR3 contains 15 residues. The germline gives CDR1 SGDLS, CDR2 YYNGEE. The CDR3 here is CASSVVRENTGELFF. The CDR3 region has the DNA TGTGCCAGCAGCGTAGTGAGGGAGAACACCGGGGAGCTGTTTTTT.

The V and J genes are TRBV18 and TRBJ2-7, with TRBD1 matching 10 bases. The germline V gene has CDR1 KGHSH and CDR2 LQKENI. The CDR3 contains 14 residues. V trimming: 3 bases; J trimming: 6 bases; junction bases outside the gene matches: 5. Written as DNA, the CDR3 is TGTGCCAGCTCACCTAGACAGGGGGCGACCGAGCAGTACTTC. It translates to CASSPRQGATEQYF.

This chain links TRBV10-1 with TRBJ2-7, with 12 bases matching TRBD2. CDR1 WNHNN and CDR2 SYGVQD come from the germline V gene (reference sequence). CDR3 length: 15 residues. Losses at the gene ends were 6 bases for V and 4 bases for J; bases not matched to a gene: 7. CDR3: CASSRLAGAVYEQYF. The CDR3 DNA follows: TGCGCCAGCAGCAGACTAGCGGGAGCGGTATACGAGCAGTACTTC.

The chain combines TRBV9 with TRBJ2-7; no firm D call. V lost 0 bases to trimming and J lost 2 bases, with 9 bases between them. From germline, CDR1 is SGDLS and CDR2 YYNGEE. This CDR3 is built from 14 residues. CDR3 DNA: TGTGCCAGCAGCGTAGAAGCTATTCCCTACGAGCAGTACTTC. Translation: CASSVEAIPYEQYF. Based on the CDR3 plus reference TRBV9 and TRBJ2-7, the full variable domain is DSGVTQTPKHLITATGQRVTLRCSPRSGDLSVYWYQQSLDQGLQFLIQYYNGEERAKGNILERFSAQQFPDLHSELNLSSLELGDSALYFCASSVEAIPYEQYFGPGTRLTVT.

J is TRBJ2-5 and V is TRBV5-6; D possibly corresponds to TRBD1 (6 bases). Germline CDR1 SGHDT, CDR2 YYEEEE. The CDR3 is made up of 15 amino acids. Trimming took 1 base from V and 0 from J, leaving 10 bases between them. CDR3 DNA: TGTGCCAGCAGCTTGTTCTGGGACAACCAAGAGACCCAGTACTTC. Its translation: CASSLFWDNQETQYF.

DNA for the CDR3: TGTGCCAGCAGTGAAACCGGGACATCTTCCTTTGTGCCCCAGCATTTT. The encoded protein is CASSETGTSSFVPQHF. The chain recombines TRBV2 with TRBJ1-5, with D maybe TRBD1 (6 bases). Per germline, CDR1 SNHLY and CDR2 FYNNEI. The CDR3 runs to 16 residues. The germline V and J ends were trimmed by 2 bases and 9 bases, with 20 bases remaining between them.

As regards this clone: The same CDR3 can be traced to other DNA sequences in this sample. The chain links TRBV28 to TRBJ1-5; D call uncertain. Trimming cost V 1 base and J 2 bases, with 6 bases left between them. The CDR3 is made up of 14 amino acids. Germline V lookup: CDR1 MDHEN, CDR2 SYDVKM. CDR3 in DNA: TGTGCCAGCAGTTTATCTAGAGGCAATCAGCCCCAGCATTTT. Encoded protein: CASSLSRGNQPQHF.

The CDR3 DNA reads TGTGCCAGCAGTTTGTCACTATTTAGCGGGAGGGACACAGATACGCAGTATTTT. It encodes CASSLSLFSGRDTDTQYF. The chain carries TRBV28 and TRBJ2-3; 11 positions agree with TRBD2. CDR1 is MDHEN, CDR2 SYDVKM, per germline. V lost 3 bases and J lost 2; bases outside the gene matches: 10. The CDR3 runs 18 residues. Full variable domain (rest looked up from reference TRBV28 and TRBJ2-3): DVKVTQSSRYLVKRTGEKVFLECVQDMDHENMFWYRQDPGLGLRLIYFSYDVKMKEKGDIPEGYSVSREKKERFSLILESASTNQTSMYLCASSLSLFSGRDTDTQYFGPGTRLTVL.

The chain has TRBV14 and TRBJ2-3; TRBD2 aligns across 9 bases. V lost 6 bases, J lost 5 bases, and 6 bases stayed unmatched. Germline CDR1 and CDR2: SGHDN and FVKESK. The CDR3 has 14 residues. The chain's CDR3 is CASRTSGRGDTQYF. Written as DNA, the CDR3 is TGTGCCAGCAGGACTAGCGGAAGGGGAGATACGCAGTATTTT.

The chain couples TRBV4-1 to TRBJ2-5, with TRBD2 identical over 7 bases. The germline gives CDR1 MGHRA, CDR2 YSYEKL. The CDR3 length is 16 residues. V dropped 0 bases and J dropped 0; count of bases not matched to a gene: 4. CDR3 DNA sequence: TGCGCCAGCAGCCAAGAATGGGGGGGTTACCAAGAGACCCAGTACTTC. It translates to CASSQEWGGYQETQYF.

The V gene is TRBV5-1, the J gene TRBJ2-3; D unresolved. Germline loops: CDR1 SGHRS, CDR2 YFSETQ. Trimming left V 2 bases short and J 5 bases short, with 12 bases between. There are 14 residues in the CDR3. The CDR3 here is CASSLQPLGDTQYF. CDR3 nucleotide sequence: TGCGCCAGCAGCTTACAACCTCTAGGAGATACGCAGTATTTT.

V gene TRBV11-2 combines with J gene TRBJ1-1, with 10 bases fitting TRBD1. The CDR3 is 15 residues long. The V segment lost 5 bases and the J segment 5 bases; nucleotides outside the gene matches: 8. Germline CDR1 and CDR2: SGHAT and FQNNGV. The CDR3 DNA follows: TGTGCCAGCAGCCAGACAGGGGGCAGACGGACTGAAGCTTTCTTT. Protein product: CASSQTGGRRTEAFF.

This clone was recorded only once. This CDR3 reads CASKGGQSKTQYF. In DNA, the CDR3 is TGTGCCAGTAAGGGAGGACAGTCGAAGACCCAGTACTTC. The gene calls are TRBV19 and TRBJ2-5; possibly TRBD1 or TRBD2 for D (6 bases each). Germline loops: CDR1 LNHDA, CDR2 SQIVND (reference sequence). This CDR3 has 13 residues. The ends were cut back, 7 bases at V and 6 bases at J, with 15 bases in the middle.